The 32 T cell receptor beta chains below were found in one sample sequenced in a study of T cells in Graves' hyperthyroidism and ophthalmopathy. Regions amplified from RNA transcripts were the TCR beta CDR3 regions. In the first-round RT-PCR of the TCR CDR3, the HTBI primer set was used. TCRdb fed the multiplex PCR reads into MiXCR, producing one record per CDR3 protein. The repertoire holds about 590,000 distinct CDR3 sequences, with about 15% as singletons. The sample was blood. The receptors come from a woman in her thirties with Graves' hyperthyroidism.

This chain joins TRBV4-1 and TRBJ2-4, with TRBD1 matching over 8 bases. The CDR3 extends over 15 amino acids. J was trimmed by 7 bases and V by 0 bases; bases with no gene match: 5. CDR1 and CDR2 (germline): MGHRA, YSYEKL. The CDR3 DNA is TGCGCCAGCAGCCAAGATTCAGGGGGCGCGAACATTCAGTACTTC. This codes for CASSQDSGGANIQYF.

This clonotype was seen repeatedly, ten times or more. The genes are TRBV27 and TRBJ1-5; tentative D call: TRBD1 (5 bases). V lost 5 bases to trimming and J lost 5 bases, with 13 bases between them. Germline assignment: CDR1 MNHEY and CDR2 SMNVEV (reference sequence). The CDR3 covers 14 residues. The CDR3 sequence is CASSRAGFDQPQHF. Written as DNA, the CDR3 is TGTGCCAGCAGTCGTGCAGGGTTTGATCAGCCCCAGCATTTT.

The chain employs TRBV7-3 and TRBJ1-1; possibly TRBD1 for D (6 bases). The CDR3 consists of 13 residues. Trimming removed 2 bases at V and 6 bases at J, with 10 bases between. The germline V gene has CDR1 SGHTA and CDR2 FQGTGA. The CDR3 here is CASSLFRGAEAFF. The CDR3 DNA reads as TGTGCCAGCAGCTTATTCAGGGGTGCTGAAGCTTTCTTT.

The rearrangement uses TRBV19 and TRBJ2-3; 9 nucleotides align to TRBD2. V lost 5 bases to trimming and J lost 1 base; unmatched junction nucleotides: 16. The CDR3 totals 19 residues. CDR1 is LNHDA and CDR2 is SQIVND in the germline V gene (reference sequence). CDR3 residues: CASSPTPAGGLGGTDTQYF. For the CDR3, the DNA is TGTGCCAGTAGTCCCACCCCGGCGGGAGGGCTCGGAGGCACAGATACGCAGTATTTT.

The sample holds many counts of this clonotype. The chain uses TRBV28 and TRBJ2-1; D is uncertain. Germline CDR1 is MDHEN and CDR2 is SYDVKM. V was shortened by 5 bases and J by 8 bases, with 13 bases between the two germline ends. This CDR3 has 13 residues. The CDR3 sequence is CASSPVSEYEQFF. CDR3 DNA: TGTGCCAGCAGTCCCGTGAGCGAGTATGAGCAGTTCTTC.

In this sample, this clonotype turned up many times. The chain employs TRBV11-2 and TRBJ2-7; D is unresolved. CDR1 is SGHAT and CDR2 is FQNNGV in the germline V gene. CDR3 length equals 11 residues. The V and J ends lost 6 bases and 7 bases respectively, with 10 bases between them. The CDR3 sequence: CASSTPGEQYF. CDR3 DNA: TGTGCCAGCAGTACCCCCGGAGAGCAGTACTTC.

This clonotype was seen repeatedly, ten times or more. V usage is TRBV7-9 and J usage is TRBJ2-1, with D tentatively TRBD1 or TRBD2 (5 bases each). Trimming took off 1 base at V and 6 bases at J, with 16 bases between the two ends. CDR3 length: 16 residues. Germline assignment: CDR1 SEHNR and CDR2 FQNEAQ (reference sequence). CDR3 coding DNA: TGTGCCAGCAGCTTAGGGGGGACGGGCAGGGCCAATGAGCAGTTCTTC. Residues: CASSLGGTGRANEQFF.

This clonotype has at least ten counts. The chain is built from TRBV20-1 and TRBJ1-2, with TRBD1 matching 9 bases. This CDR3 has 13 residues. Germline V gene lookup returns CDR1 DFQATT and CDR2 SNEGSKA (reference sequence). Unmatched junction bases numbered 3, after V lost 2 bases and J lost 5 bases. In DNA, the CDR3 is TGCAGTGCTAGACAGGGACAGGGTTATGGCTACACCTTC. Translated: CSARQGQGYGYTF.

The table lists this clonotype with many counts. The chain uses TRBV5-1 and TRBJ2-7; D may correspond to TRBD1 or TRBD2 (6 bases each). CDR1 is SGHRS, CDR2 YFSETQ, per germline. V dropped 0 bases and J dropped 3 bases, with 10 bases sitting between them. CDR3 length: 14 residues. The CDR3 DNA reads TGCGCCAGCAGCTTGGCGGGGGCGGACTACGAGCAGTACTTC. Translating it yields CASSLAGADYEQYF.

This clonotype has a count of ten or more. The rearrangement joins TRBV9 to TRBJ2-1; tentatively, D is TRBD2 (5 bases). In germline, CDR1 is SGDLS, CDR2 YYNGEE. Trimming shortened V by 0 bases and J by 5 bases, and 9 bases separated the two germline ends. CDR3 length: 14 amino acids. CDR3 in DNA: TGTGCCAGCAGCGTAGGAGGAGGAAACAATGAGCAGTTCTTC. It yields the protein CASSVGGGNNEQFF.

Concerning this clonotype itself: A much larger clone differs from this one at a single base, so this may be a read error. The V call is TRBV28, the J call TRBJ1-1, with TRBD1 matching 10 bases. V trimming: 8 bases; J trimming: 6 bases; junction bases outside the gene matches: 18. The CDR3 consists of 17 residues. CDR1 MDHEN and CDR2 SYDVKM come from the germline V gene. DNA for the CDR3: TGTGCCAGCCTAAGGGGCCCGGGACAGGGGCGCTACGCTGAAGCTTTCTTT. Translated: CASLRGPGQGRYAEAFF.

The chain combines TRBV4-1 with TRBJ2-7, with 10 bases that match TRBD2. V was pared by 1 base and J by 3 bases, with 6 bases of the junction left unmatched. The length of the CDR3 is 16 residues. The germline V gene has CDR1 MGHRA and CDR2 YSYEKL. For the CDR3, the DNA is TGCGCCAGCAGCCAAGTTCGGTCTAGCGGGGGCTACGAGCAGTACTTC. Its translation is CASSQVRSSGGYEQYF.

The V and J genes are TRBV5-1 and TRBJ2-1, with D uncertain. The V gene lost 5 bases and the J gene lost 0 bases, with 9 bases spanning the gap. This CDR3 is 14 amino acids long. The germline V gene encodes CDR1 SGHRS and CDR2 YFSETQ. In nucleotides, the CDR3 is TGCGCCAGCAGGTCTCTTAGCTCCTACAATGAGCAGTTCTTC. The encoded protein is CASRSLSSYNEQFF.

Ten or more counts support this clonotype. This rearrangement joins TRBV27 to TRBJ2-1; D possibly corresponds to TRBD2 (5 bases). Trimming left V 5 bases short and J 10 bases short, with 24 bases between. The CDR3 totals 16 residues. Germline CDR1 reads MNHEY; CDR2 reads SMNVEV (reference sequence). CDR3 in amino acids: CASSPFFGKELREQFF. In DNA form, the CDR3 reads TGTGCCAGCAGTCCCTTTTTCGGGAAGGAGTTGCGGGAGCAGTTCTTC.

The chain recombines TRBV19 with TRBJ2-1; 7 nucleotides align to TRBD1. CDR1 is LNHDA, CDR2 SQIVND, per germline (reference sequence). This CDR3 is built from 14 residues. With V trimmed by 3 bases and J by 4 bases, 3 bases remained unmatched. The CDR3: CASSMGTDYNEQFF. The CDR3 DNA reads TGTGCCAGTAGTATGGGGACAGATTACAATGAGCAGTTCTTC.

This clonotype has only a few counts. This chain connects TRBV7-2 to TRBJ1-2; D not resolved. This CDR3 has 14 residues. Trimming took 1 base from V and 5 from J, leaving 11 bases between them. Germline CDR1 SGHTA, CDR2 FQGNSA. The CDR3 coding sequence is TGTGCCAGCAGCTTAGGCGACGGTAGATATGGCTACACCTTC. Translation: CASSLGDGRYGYTF. The variable domain in full, with the rest retrieved from reference TRBV7-2 and TRBJ1-2, is GAGVSQSPSNKVTEKGKDVELRCDPISGHTALYWYRQSLGQGLEFLIYFQGNSAPDKSGLPSDRFSAERTGGSVSTLTIQRTQQEDSAVYLCASSLGDGRYGYTFGSGTRLTVV.

V usage is TRBV7-9 and J usage is TRBJ2-7, with 11 bases lining up with TRBD2. The trim removed 1 base at V and 2 bases at J, leaving 4 bases unmatched. Germline V gene data show CDR1 as SEHNR and CDR2 as FQNEAQ (reference sequence). CDR3 size: 16 residues. The CDR3 region is CASSLVGTSGTYEQYF. CDR3 bases: TGTGCCAGCAGCTTAGTGGGGACTAGCGGTACCTACGAGCAGTACTTC. The variable domain in full, completed from reference TRBV7-9 and TRBJ2-7, reads DTGVSQNPRHKITKRGQNVTFRCDPISEHNRLYWYRQTLGQGPEFLTYFQNEAQLEKSRLLSDRFSAERPKGSFSTLEIQRTEQGDSAMYLCASSLVGTSGTYEQYFGPGTRLTVT.

This clonotype was counted at least ten times. The gene calls are TRBV11-2 and TRBJ1-4; D gene uncertain. The V end was cut by 4 bases, the J end by 5 bases, with 2 bases between. From germline, CDR1 is SGHAT and CDR2 FQNNGV. The CDR3 is made up of 11 amino acids. For the CDR3, the DNA is TGTGCCAGCAGCTGGAATGAAAAACTGTTTTTT. It translates to CASSWNEKLFF.

At least ten counts were recorded for this clonotype. The CDR3 sequence is CAWSVKPRGSNMNTEAFF. CDR3 DNA: TGTGCCTGGAGTGTAAAACCCAGGGGCAGTAACATGAACACTGAAGCTTTCTTT. The rearrangement links TRBV30 to TRBJ1-1; perhaps TRBD1 as D (6 bases). The CDR3 is 18 amino acids. Between the trimmed V and J ends, which lost 0 bases and 0 bases, there was a span of 20 bases. CDR1 and CDR2 from the germline V gene are GTSNPN and SVGIG (reference sequence).

This clonotype showed up just a few times. The chain recombines TRBV10-2 with TRBJ2-1; TRBD2 agrees at 9 bases. The CDR3 has 16 amino acids. Germline V CDR1 and CDR2: WSHSY, SAAADI. Unmatched junction bases numbered 8, after V lost 7 bases and J lost 1 base. The CDR3 reads CASKSTSGNSYNEQFF. CDR3 coding DNA: TGCGCCAGCAAATCGACTAGCGGAAATTCCTACAATGAGCAGTTCTTC.

Many counts were recorded for this clonotype. The rearrangement links TRBV27 to TRBJ2-5, with 7 positions matching TRBD1. Germline assignment: CDR1 MNHEY and CDR2 SMNVEV (reference sequence). The CDR3 extends over 15 amino acids. V was pared by 5 bases and J by 2 bases, with 8 bases of the junction left unmatched. The CDR3 is CASSRTRDSQETQYF. DNA for the CDR3: TGTGCCAGCAGTCGAACACGGGACAGTCAAGAGACCCAGTACTTC.

The gene calls are TRBV2 and TRBJ1-5; TRBD1 aligns across 10 bases. The CDR3 has 14 residues. V lost 6 bases, J lost 6 bases, and 5 bases stayed unmatched. CDR1 is SNHLY and CDR2 is FYNNEI in the germline V gene. CDR3 in DNA: TGTGCCAGCAGGAGGGACAGGGGACTTCAGCCCCAGCATTTT. Amino acids: CASRRDRGLQPQHF.

This clonotype was picked up a small number of times. The chain combines TRBV30 with TRBJ2-2; D is possibly TRBD2 (5 bases). The CDR3 has 15 residues. Germline loops: CDR1 GTSNPN, CDR2 SVGIG (reference sequence). The V gene lost 3 bases and the J gene lost 1 base, with 12 bases spanning the gap. The CDR3 DNA reads TGTGCCTGGAGGAGACCCGGGGTGAACACCGGGGAGCTGTTTTTT. It yields the protein CAWRRPGVNTGELFF.

In its sample, this clonotype was seen a few times. This sequence joins TRBV9 and TRBJ2-2, with 7 nucleotides matching TRBD2. Germline-derived CDR1 and CDR2 are SGDLS and YYNGEE. With 0 bases clipped from V and 5 bases from J, the junction kept 7 bases outside the gene matches. This CDR3 has 16 amino acids. The CDR3 region is CASSVEASGPTGELFF. The CDR3 DNA follows: TGTGCCAGCAGCGTAGAGGCTAGCGGCCCTACCGGGGAGCTGTTTTTT. The full variable domain, its missing parts supplied by reference TRBV9 and TRBJ2-2, is DSGVTQTPKHLITATGQRVTLRCSPRSGDLSVYWYQQSLDQGLQFLIQYYNGEERAKGNILERFSAQQFPDLHSELNLSSLELGDSALYFCASSVEASGPTGELFFGEGSRLTVL.

This clonotype was detected ten times or more. The gene calls are TRBV7-2 and TRBJ2-7, with TRBD2 identical over 11 bases. V shed 4 bases and J 0 bases; nucleotides not matched to a gene: 14. This CDR3 is 19 amino acids long. Per germline, CDR1 SGHTA and CDR2 FQGNSA. The CDR3 coding sequence is TGTGCCAGCAGCTCGACCATCCCTCTAGCGGGAGGTCTCTCCTACGAGCAGTACTTC. This sequence encodes CASSSTIPLAGGLSYEQYF.

This rearrangement joins TRBV2 to TRBJ1-2; 11 bases align to TRBD1. V was clipped by 8 bases and J by 6 bases; unmatched bases: 11. Germline assignment: CDR1 SNHLY and CDR2 FYNNEI. This CDR3 spans 15 amino acids. CDR3 amino acids: CASRTGGWLYHGYTF. The CDR3 DNA is TGTGCCAGCCGGACAGGGGGCTGGTTGTATCATGGCTACACCTTC.

This clonotype has just a few counts. The chain joins TRBV6-1 to TRBJ2-2; D is ambiguous. V was clipped by 1 base and J by 4 bases, with 7 bases between them. This CDR3 is 14 amino acids long. Germline V gene data show CDR1 as MNHNS and CDR2 as SASEGT. CDR3 region: CASSEGPITGELFF. The CDR3 DNA follows: TGTGCCAGCAGTGAAGGCCCCATCACCGGGGAGCTGTTTTTT.

The table lists this clonotype with many counts. The CDR3 loop reads CASSYGLSTNEQFF. CDR3 DNA sequence: TGTGCCAGCAGTTACGGACTTTCCACCAATGAGCAGTTCTTC. The chain couples TRBV6-2 or TRBV6-3 to TRBJ2-1; possibly TRBD2 for D (5 bases). Trimming took off 2 bases at V and 6 bases at J, with 11 bases between the two ends. The germline CDR1 and CDR2 sequences are MNHEY and SVGEGT. CDR3 length: 14 amino acids.

This clonotype was observed at least ten times. V is TRBV7-2 and J is TRBJ2-1, with D possibly called TRBD1 or TRBD2 (5 bases each). Germline CDR1 SGHTA, CDR2 FQGNSA. V was shortened by 6 bases and J by 1 base, with 13 bases between the two germline ends. This CDR3 comprises 15 residues. This chain's CDR3 is CASRTDSGSYNEQFF. CDR3 coding DNA: TGTGCCAGCAGGACAGACAGCGGTTCCTACAATGAGCAGTTCTTC.

The chain combines TRBV7-9 with TRBJ2-7; TRBD1 matches at 9 bases. CDR1 SEHNR and CDR2 FQNEAQ come from the germline V gene (reference sequence). This CDR3 is built from 15 residues. The ends lost 0 bases at V and 3 bases at J; junction bases unmatched: 3. CDR3 loop: CASSLAQTGGYEQYF. In DNA, the CDR3 is TGTGCCAGCAGCTTAGCGCAGACAGGGGGCTACGAGCAGTACTTC.

This clonotype came up a few times. The chain joins TRBV5-1 to TRBJ2-1; 11 bases agree with TRBD2. The ends lost 0 bases at V and 10 bases at J; junction bases unmatched: 6. The CDR3 totals 15 residues. Germline V gene data show CDR1 as SGHRS and CDR2 as YFSETQ. This chain's CDR3 is CASSLVTSGAREQFF. DNA for the CDR3: TGCGCCAGCAGCTTGGTGACTAGCGGGGCAAGGGAGCAGTTCTTC.

This clonotype has just a few counts. Here the CDR3 DNA reads TGTGCCAGCAGTTACTCGGCTCAGCTTAGGGGGGAGCTGTTTTTT. Protein: CASSYSAQLRGELFF. This sequence joins TRBV6-5 and TRBJ2-2; the D is unclear. V lost 0 bases and J 8 bases, leaving 13 bases between the germline ends. The CDR3 is made up of 15 amino acids. Germline CDR1 reads MNHEY; CDR2 reads SVGAGI.